This is a list of T cell receptor beta chains from one sample in a study of beta chain features in type 1 diabetes. Some clones are missing from TCRdb's copy, which holds only in-frame ones; the method was immunoSEQ multiplex PCR. This sample carries roughly 260,000 clones, over 20% of them seen once, and the ten largest clones take around 0.029%. The sample taken for sequencing was naive CD4+ T cells from blood. The receptors derive from a woman aged 40 to 55 with type 1 diabetes. Each CDR3 is given with its conserved first and last residue. The D gene is left open where the match is weak. The size entry is marked missing in some rows and otherwise reads once, few, many or a size class.

NA | TRBD1 | TRBJ2-7 | TRBV18 | CASSPGQGPFSTEQYF | TGTGCCAGCTCACCGGGACAGGGTCCCTTCTCGACCGAGCAGTACTTC
few | TRBD2 | TRBJ2-5 | TRBV4-3 | CASSQTSAGGIGKETQYF | TGCGCCAGCAGCCAGACTAGCGCGGGGGGGATCGGGAAAGAGACCCAGTACTTC
NA | TRBD1 | TRBJ1-5 | TRBV7-2 | CASSQGQGGNQPQHF | TGTGCCAGCAGCCAGGGACAGGGAGGCAATCAGCCCCAGCATTTT
NA | NA | TRBJ1-5 | TRBV5-1 | CASSLGGGDQPQHF | TGCGCCAGCAGCTTAGGCGGGGGCGATCAGCCCCAGCATTTT
few | NA | TRBJ1-6 | TRBV5-4 | CASSLRFRREGGSPLHF | TGTGCCAGCAGCTTGAGGTTCCGGCGTGAAGGAGGTTCACCCCTCCACTTT
NA | NA | TRBJ1-2 | TRBV4-2 | CASSQDLGGNYGYTF | TGTGCCAGCAGCCAAGATTTGGGCGGGAACTATGGCTACACCTTC
NA | NA | TRBJ1-5 | TRBV28 | CASTPGRQPQHF | TGTGCCAGCACCCCTGGCAGGCAGCCCCAGCATTTT
few | TRBD1 | TRBJ1-1 | TRBV2 | CASSEVGTGDTEAFF | TGTGCCAGCAGTGAGGTGGGGACAGGGGACACTGAAGCTTTCTTT
once | NA | TRBJ2-3 | TRBV5-1 | CASSLAGDTQYF | TGCGCCAGCAGCTTGGCAGGCGATACGCAGTATTTT
NA | NA | TRBJ2-7 | TRBV7-2 | CASSLLGGYEQYF | TGTGCCAGCAGCTTATTGGGAGGCTACGAGCAGTACTTC
few | NA | TRBJ1-1 | TRBV29-1 | CSASGRVNTEAFF | TGCAGCGCTTCCGGTCGAGTGAACACTGAAGCTTTCTTT
few | NA | TRBJ2-7 | TRBV5-1 | CASSVADGYYEQYF | TGCGCCAGCAGCGTAGCCGACGGTTACTACGAGCAGTACTTC
NA | TRBD1 | TRBJ2-1 | TRBV7-2 | CASSLWVGQGANEQFF | TGTGCCAGCAGCTTATGGGTGGGACAGGGGGCAAATGAGCAGTTCTTC
NA | TRBD2 | TRBJ2-1 | TRBV9 | CASSVASGASNEQFF | TGTGCCAGCAGCGTAGCTAGCGGGGCTTCCAATGAGCAGTTCTTC
NA | NA | TRBJ1-5 | TRBV27 | CASRPVLVTGYSNQPQHF | TGTGCCAGCAGACCGGTCTTAGTCACGGGGTATAGCAATCAGCCCCAGCATTTT
NA | NA | TRBJ2-6 | TRBV7-2 | CASSLPVGANVLTF | TGTGCCAGCAGCCTCCCAGTTGGGGCCAACGTCCTGACTTTC
few | NA | TRBJ1-5 | TRBV29-1 | CSARSGSNQPQHF | TGCAGCGCCAGATCGGGAAGCAATCAGCCCCAGCATTTT
NA | NA | TRBJ2-5 | TRBV29-1 | CSVGRQPFQETQYF | TGCAGCGTTGGGAGGCAGCCATTTCAAGAGACCCAGTACTTC
few | NA | TRBJ1-1 | TRBV7-2 | CASGRWAGSTEAFF | TGTGCCAGCGGGCGTTGGGCAGGGTCGACTGAAGCTTTCTTT
few | NA | TRBJ2-5 | TRBV6-5 | CASSYSRYPGIETQYF | TGTGCCAGCAGTTACTCGAGATACCCGGGAATTGAGACCCAGTACTTC
few | TRBD2 | TRBJ2-1 | TRBV30 | CAWRRLAGPYNEQFF | TGTGCCTGGAGAAGACTAGCGGGACCCTACAATGAGCAGTTCTTC
NA | NA | TRBJ2-6 | TRBV7-2 | CASSLRFDGANVLTF | TGTGCCAGCAGCTTACGGTTTGATGGGGCCAACGTCCTGACTTTC
NA | NA | TRBJ2-5 | TRBV28 | CASSLGGAQETQYF | TGTGCCAGCAGTTTAGGGGGGGCCCAAGAGACCCAGTACTTC
NA | NA | TRBJ2-6 | TRBV9 | CASSVEGVGANVLTF | TGTGCCAGCAGCGTAGAGGGAGTCGGGGCCAACGTCCTGACTTTC
NA | TRBD1 | TRBJ1-4 | TRBV15 | CATSRDGTGEAEKLFF | TGTGCCACCAGCAGAGATGGAACAGGGGAAGCTGAAAAACTGTTTTTT
NA | NA | TRBJ1-4 | TRBV29-1 | CSVQDGAATNEKLFF | TGCAGCGTACAGGATGGGGCTGCAACTAATGAAAAACTGTTTTTT
NA | NA | TRBJ2-7 | TRBV15 | CATSTGTRGPYEQYF | TGTGCCACCAGCACCGGGACTCGCGGCCCATACGAGCAGTACTTC
NA | TRBD2 | TRBJ2-3 | TRBV7-9 | CASSLLAGEDTQYF | TGTGCCAGCAGCTTACTAGCGGGAGAAGATACGCAGTATTTT
NA | NA | TRBJ1-5 | TRBV30 | CAWGPQGEQPQHF | TGTGCCTGGGGTCCACAGGGAGAACAGCCCCAGCATTTT
few | TRBD2 | TRBJ2-1 | TRBV4-1 | CASSQVERGDYNEQFF | TGCGCCAGCAGCCAAGTCGAGCGGGGCGACTACAATGAGCAGTTCTTC
few | NA | TRBJ1-2 | TRBV29-1 | CSVEEDPDGYTF | TGCAGCGTTGAAGAAGATCCGGATGGCTACACCTTC
few | TRBD1 | TRBJ2-7 | TRBV30 | CAYTGQGGYEQYF | TGTGCCTACACCGGACAGGGAGGCTACGAGCAGTACTTC
NA | NA | TRBJ2-7 | TRBV7-2 | CASSRGWGEQYF | TGTGCCAGCAGCCGGGGGTGGGGCGAGCAGTACTTC
few | NA | TRBJ2-1 | TRBV28 | CASSPYSQGSLYNEQFF | TGTGCCAGCAGTCCGTACTCACAGGGTAGCCTCTACAATGAGCAGTTCTTC
few | NA | TRBJ2-2 | TRBV18 | CASSWESDTGELFF | TGTGCCAGCTCATGGGAGTCGGACACCGGGGAGCTGTTTTTT
NA | NA | TRBJ1-1 | TRBV5-1 | CASSEGGTEAFF | TGCGCCAGCAGCGAAGGGGGCACTGAAGCTTTCTTT
NA | NA | TRBJ1-2 | TRBV29-1 | CSVWSANYGYTF | TGCAGCGTTTGGTCCGCGAACTATGGCTACACCTTC
NA | NA | TRBJ2-5 | TRBV5-1 | CASSLAPREETQYF | TGCGCCAGCAGCTTGGCCCCCCGGGAAGAGACCCAGTACTTC
NA | TRBD1 | TRBJ2-1 | TRBV7-2 | CASSAGTADNEQFF | TGTGCCAGCAGCGCTGGGACAGCCGACAATGAGCAGTTCTTC